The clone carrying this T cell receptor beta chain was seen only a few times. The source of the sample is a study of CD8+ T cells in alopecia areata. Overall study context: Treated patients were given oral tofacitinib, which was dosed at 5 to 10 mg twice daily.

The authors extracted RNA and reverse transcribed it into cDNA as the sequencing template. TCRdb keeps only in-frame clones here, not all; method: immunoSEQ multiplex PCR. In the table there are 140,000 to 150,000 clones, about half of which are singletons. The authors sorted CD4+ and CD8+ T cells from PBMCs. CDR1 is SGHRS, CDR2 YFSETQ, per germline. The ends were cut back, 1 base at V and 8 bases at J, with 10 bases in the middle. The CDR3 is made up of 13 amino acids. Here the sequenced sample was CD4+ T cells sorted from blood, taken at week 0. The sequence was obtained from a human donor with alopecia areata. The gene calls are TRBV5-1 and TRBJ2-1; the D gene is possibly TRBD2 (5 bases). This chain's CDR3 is CASSLWELDEQFF. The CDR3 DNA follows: TGCGCCAGCAGCTTGTGGGAGTTGGATGAGCAGTTCTTC.